The clone carrying this T cell receptor beta chain has more than one count but fewer than ten. Sorting isolated naive CD8 T cells as CD8+CD4-CCR7+CD45RA+ events. This CDR3 has 13 residues. Germline values: CDR1 MNHNY, CDR2 SVGAGI (reference sequence). With 4 bases removed from V and 7 bases from J, the gap between germline ends came to 13 bases. TCRdb analysed the PCR reads with MiXCR anew, one entry per CDR3 protein. This repertoire shows about 630,000 distinct CDR3 sequences, 25% found once; its top ten account for about 0.73%. These data belong to a study of molecular identifiers for immune sequencing clone quantification.

V is TRBV6-6 and J is TRBJ1-1; D is unclear. This receptor was obtained from a human donor in good health. Some libraries in this study had Jurkat cell RNA spiked in. Material for sequencing was naive CD8+ T cells from blood, with Jurkat cell RNA spiked in. As to subset: FACS-sorted CD8+CD4-CCR7+CD45RA+ naive T cells. The CDR3 bases are TGTGCCAGCAGTTTTGAGCGCGCTCATGAAGCTTTCTTT. It is translated as CASSFERAHEAFF.